These T cell receptor beta chains were read from a single sample in a study of blood T cell repertoires in COVID-19. Some clones are missing from TCRdb's copy, which holds only in-frame ones; the method was immunoSEQ multiplex PCR. Counted here are under 200,000 clones, around 85% occurring once; the ten biggest clones make up 8% to 10%. The sequencing sample was made of peripheral blood. Receptors were obtained from a man in his 60s with acute or convalescent COVID-19. Each CDR3 is given with its conserved first and last residue. D genes are given only for firm matches. For some rows the clone size is stated as once, few or many, or as a class when expanded; others skip it.

V gene: TRBV5-1
D gene: TRBD1
J gene: TRBJ2-1
clone size: .
CDR3 length: 16
CDR3 protein: CASSPGQASSYNEQFF
CDR3 DNA: TGCGCCAGCAGCCCCGGACAGGCAAGCTCCTACAATGAGCAGTTCTTC

V gene: TRBV11-3
D gene: .
J gene: TRBJ2-2
clone size: .
CDR3 length: 14
CDR3 protein: CASSLSAGVGELFF
CDR3 DNA: TGTGCCAGCAGCTTAAGTGCAGGGGTCGGGGAGCTGTTTTTT

V gene: TRBV10-3
D gene: TRBD1
J gene: TRBJ1-6
clone size: .
CDR3 length: 15
CDR3 protein: CAISLQGSGSAPLHF
CDR3 DNA: TGTGCCATCAGCCTACAGGGGTCAGGGAGCGCACCCCTCCACTTT

V gene: TRBV7-2
D gene: .
J gene: TRBJ2-2
clone size: .
CDR3 length: 16
CDR3 protein: CASTLKWPANTGELFF
CDR3 DNA: TGTGCCAGCACCCTCAAGTGGCCCGCGAACACCGGGGAGCTGTTTTTT

V gene: TRBV6-6
D gene: .
J gene: TRBJ1-2
clone size: .
CDR3 length: 14
CDR3 protein: CASSQEQGYYGYTF
CDR3 DNA: TGTGCCAGCAGTCAGGAACAGGGCTACTATGGCTACACCTTC

V gene: TRBV29-1
D gene: .
J gene: TRBJ1-1
clone size: few
CDR3 length: 14
CDR3 protein: CSHTPDIWGTEAFF
CDR3 DNA: TGCAGTCATACCCCGGACATTTGGGGCACTGAAGCTTTCTTT

V gene: TRBV15
D gene: .
J gene: TRBJ1-2
clone size: .
CDR3 length: 14
CDR3 protein: CATSRGARGGGYTF
CDR3 DNA: TGTGCCACCAGCCGAGGGGCCAGGGGCGGGGGCTACACCTTC

V gene: TRBV28
D gene: TRBD2
J gene: TRBJ2-5
clone size: once
CDR3 length: 16
CDR3 protein: CASSLPLAGDGETQYF
CDR3 DNA: TGTGCCAGCAGTTTACCCCTAGCGGGAGATGGAGAGACCCAGTACTTC

V gene: TRBV7-2
D gene: .
J gene: TRBJ1-1
clone size: few
CDR3 length: 15
CDR3 protein: CASSLAGGMNTEAFF
CDR3 DNA: TGTGCCAGCAGCTTAGCGGGGGGTATGAACACTGAAGCTTTCTTT

V gene: TRBV4-1
D gene: TRBD2
J gene: TRBJ2-1
clone size: once
CDR3 length: 16
CDR3 protein: CASSQDGAGTIYEQFF
CDR3 DNA: TGCGCCAGCAGCCAAGATGGAGCGGGAACAATATATGAGCAGTTCTTC

V gene: TRBV4-2
D gene: TRBD2
J gene: TRBJ2-7
clone size: once
CDR3 length: 15
CDR3 protein: CASSLGLAGGREQYF
CDR3 DNA: TGTGCCAGCAGCCTAGGACTAGCGGGAGGTAGAGAGCAGTACTTC

V gene: TRBV24-1
D gene: .
J gene: TRBJ2-4
clone size: .
CDR3 length: 14
CDR3 protein: CATSDSRTQNIQYF
CDR3 DNA: TGTGCCACCAGTGATTCTAGGACTCAAAACATTCAGTACTTC

V gene: TRBV2
D gene: TRBD1
J gene: TRBJ2-5
clone size: .
CDR3 length: 14
CDR3 protein: CASSDGTGVETQYF
CDR3 DNA: TGTGCCAGCAGTGACGGGACAGGGGTGGAGACCCAGTACTTC

V gene: TRBV5-1
D gene: TRBD1
J gene: TRBJ1-4
clone size: .
CDR3 length: 14
CDR3 protein: CASSFGQGGEKLFF
CDR3 DNA: TGCGCCAGCAGCTTCGGACAGGGAGGCGAAAAACTGTTTTTT

V gene: TRBV7-3
D gene: .
J gene: TRBJ1-1
clone size: .
CDR3 length: 13
CDR3 protein: CASSLEANTEAFF
CDR3 DNA: TGTGCCAGCAGCTTGGAGGCGAACACTGAAGCTTTCTTT

V gene: TRBV27
D gene: .
J gene: TRBJ2-1
clone size: .
CDR3 length: 14
CDR3 protein: CASSPTGWVNEQFF
CDR3 DNA: TGTGCCAGCAGTCCGACAGGCTGGGTCAATGAGCAGTTCTTC

V gene: TRBV24-1
D gene: .
J gene: TRBJ1-2
clone size: once
CDR3 length: 14
CDR3 protein: CATSDPTGNYGYTF
CDR3 DNA: TGTGCCACCAGTGATCCCACAGGGAACTATGGCTACACCTTC

V gene: TRBV18
D gene: .
J gene: TRBJ2-5
clone size: .
CDR3 length: 16
CDR3 protein: CASSPPRPSSEETQYF
CDR3 DNA: TGTGCCAGCTCACCGCCGCGACCGAGTAGCGAAGAGACCCAGTACTTC

V gene: TRBV3-1/TRBV3-2
D gene: TRBD1
J gene: TRBJ1-5
clone size: few
CDR3 length: 15
CDR3 protein: CASSQDGTGGLPQHF
CDR3 DNA: TGTGCCAGCAGCCAAGATGGGACAGGGGGCCTTCCCCAGCATTTT

V gene: TRBV30
D gene: .
J gene: TRBJ2-2
clone size: .
CDR3 length: 15
CDR3 protein: CAWSGRASDTGELFF
CDR3 DNA: TGTGCCTGGAGTGGACGAGCGAGCGACACCGGGGAGCTGTTTTTT

V gene: TRBV28
D gene: .
J gene: TRBJ1-5
clone size: .
CDR3 length: 12
CDR3 protein: CASSLYGQTQHF
CDR3 DNA: TGTGCCAGCAGTTTATATGGACAGACCCAGCATTTT

V gene: TRBV4-2
D gene: .
J gene: TRBJ2-1
clone size: .
CDR3 length: 17
CDR3 protein: CASSQEVGTSSYNEQFF
CDR3 DNA: TGTGCCAGCAGCCAAGAAGTAGGGACTTCCTCCTACAATGAGCAGTTCTTC

V gene: TRBV5-1
D gene: .
J gene: TRBJ1-1
clone size: .
CDR3 length: 14
CDR3 protein: CASSVTTGTTEAFF
CDR3 DNA: TGCGCCAGCAGCGTGACCACAGGGACCACTGAAGCTTTCTTT

V gene: TRBV29-1
D gene: .
J gene: TRBJ1-4
clone size: once
CDR3 length: 13
CDR3 protein: CSVRQFGNEKLFF
CDR3 DNA: TGCAGCGTCCGACAGTTTGGAAACGAAAAACTGTTTTTT

V gene: TRBV18
D gene: TRBD1
J gene: TRBJ1-5
clone size: .
CDR3 length: 18
CDR3 protein: CASSPGTGGLYSNQPQHF
CDR3 DNA: TGTGCCAGCTCTCCCGGGACAGGGGGCCTTTATAGCAATCAGCCCCAGCATTTT

V gene: TRBV5-1
D gene: TRBD2
J gene: TRBJ2-1
clone size: .
CDR3 length: 16
CDR3 protein: CASSSRASGPYNEQFF
CDR3 DNA: TGCGCCAGCAGCTCCCGGGCTAGCGGGCCCTACAATGAGCAGTTCTTC

V gene: TRBV2
D gene: .
J gene: TRBJ1-1
clone size: once
CDR3 length: 12
CDR3 protein: CASRPTGSEAFF
CDR3 DNA: TGTGCCAGCAGACCAACAGGGTCTGAAGCTTTCTTT

V gene: TRBV27
D gene: TRBD1
J gene: TRBJ1-5
clone size: few
CDR3 length: 16
CDR3 protein: CASSPMTGGLNQPQHF
CDR3 DNA: TGTGCCAGCAGTCCTATGACAGGGGGCCTAAATCAGCCCCAGCATTTT

V gene: TRBV15
D gene: TRBD1
J gene: TRBJ2-5
clone size: .
CDR3 length: 15
CDR3 protein: CATSGGTGQLETQYF
CDR3 DNA: TGTGCCACCAGCGGGGGGACAGGTCAGCTAGAGACCCAGTACTTC

V gene: TRBV19
D gene: .
J gene: TRBJ2-7
clone size: once
CDR3 length: 15
CDR3 protein: CASSGEVLNTYEQYF
CDR3 DNA: TGTGCCAGTAGTGGCGAGGTCCTTAATACCTACGAGCAGTACTTC

V gene: TRBV5-1
D gene: TRBD2
J gene: TRBJ2-3
clone size: .
CDR3 length: 18
CDR3 protein: CASSQTSGSTPVTDTQYF
CDR3 DNA: TGCGCCAGCAGCCAGACTAGCGGGAGTACTCCTGTTACAGATACGCAGTATTTT

V gene: TRBV7-9
D gene: .
J gene: TRBJ1-2
clone size: .
CDR3 length: 13
CDR3 protein: CASSLVVAYGYTF
CDR3 DNA: TGTGCCAGCAGCTTAGTAGTAGCGTATGGCTACACCTTC

V gene: TRBV3-1/TRBV3-2
D gene: TRBD2
J gene: TRBJ2-1
clone size: .
CDR3 length: 20
CDR3 protein: CASSHKTSGRAVGSYNEQFF
CDR3 DNA: TGTGCCAGCAGCCATAAGACTAGCGGGAGGGCCGTCGGCTCCTACAATGAGCAGTTCTTC

V gene: TRBV28
D gene: TRBD1
J gene: TRBJ1-2
clone size: .
CDR3 length: 15
CDR3 protein: CASSPSTTGGYGYTF
CDR3 DNA: TGTGCCAGCAGTCCCTCCACGACAGGGGGCTATGGCTACACCTTC

V gene: TRBV7-8
D gene: TRBD2
J gene: TRBJ2-7
clone size: .
CDR3 length: 15
CDR3 protein: CASSLGTSGRFEQYF
CDR3 DNA: TGTGCCAGCAGCTTAGGGACTAGCGGGAGGTTCGAGCAGTACTTC

V gene: TRBV21-1
D gene: .
J gene: TRBJ1-3
clone size: many
CDR3 length: 17
CDR3 protein: CASSKSNRGKFGNTIYF
CDR3 DNA: TGTGCCAGCAGCAAAAGTAACAGGGGAAAATTTGGAAACACCATATATTTT